This entry lists 27 T cell receptor beta chains sequenced from one sample in a study of T cell changes during pregnancy in multiple sclerosis. Profiled with immunoSEQ multiplex PCR; TCRdb holds only in-frame clones, not every one. The data show 40,000 to 45,000 clones, with 75% to 95% seen just once and approximately 0.5% held by the top ten. Here the sequenced sample was CD4+ T cells from peripheral blood mononuclear cells, taken in the second trimester of pregnancy. These TCRs come from a female donor in good health, enrolled as a control in a pregnancy study.

The chain is built from TRBV2 and TRBJ2-7, with D possibly TRBD2 on 6 matching bases. Germline V CDR1 and CDR2: SNHLY, FYNNEI. V was trimmed by 6 bases and J by 4 bases, leaving 16 bases between them. The length of the CDR3 is 14 residues. The CDR3 reads CASSSGTSTYEQYF. CDR3 DNA sequence: TGTGCCAGCAGCTCTGGGACTTCGACGTACGAGCAGTACTTC.

The gene calls are TRBV4-2 and TRBJ1-3; D unresolved. Germline V CDR1 and CDR2: LGHNA, YNFKEQ. The V gene lost 0 bases and the J gene lost 2 bases, with 17 bases spanning the gap. This CDR3 region has 18 residues. The CDR3 sequence: CASSQDSFRLDAGNTIYF. In DNA, the CDR3 is TGTGCCAGCAGCCAAGACAGTTTCAGGCTTGATGCTGGAAACACCATATATTTT.

The V call is TRBV5-1, the J call TRBJ2-7, with D tentatively TRBD1 (6 bases). The CDR3 is 14 residues long. Trimming left V 4 bases short and J 5 bases short, with 16 bases between. Per germline, CDR1 SGHRS and CDR2 YFSETQ. The CDR3 is CASSQQGIIDEQYF. The DNA for the CDR3 is TGCGCCAGCAGCCAACAGGGAATTATCGACGAGCAGTACTTC.

The chain carries TRBV30 and TRBJ2-1, with TRBD1 matching over 8 bases. Germline V lookup: CDR1 GTSNPN, CDR2 SVGIG (reference sequence). Trimming at V came to 3 bases and at J to 7 bases, leaving 5 bases not matched to a gene. The CDR3 runs 13 residues. This chain's CDR3 is CAWRLRGHNEQFF. The CDR3 DNA reads as TGTGCCTGGAGGCTCAGGGGGCATAATGAGCAGTTCTTC.

The chain employs TRBV9 and TRBJ1-2, with TRBD1 matching over 7 bases. J lost 8 bases, V lost 3 bases, and 4 bases had no gene match. CDR1 and CDR2 (germline): SGDLS, YYNGEE. The CDR3 covers 12 residues. The CDR3 protein is CASSADREGYTF. The CDR3 DNA follows: TGTGCCAGCAGCGCCGACAGGGAAGGCTACACCTTC.

This clone was seen once. This CDR3 is also generated by other DNA sequences in the sample. This chain's CDR3 is CASSYSRVYNEQFF. CDR3 sequence (DNA): TGTGCCAGCAGTTACTCACGAGTATACAATGAGCAGTTCTTC. The genes are TRBV6-6 and TRBJ2-1; D uncertain. The germline V gene has CDR1 MNHNY and CDR2 SVGAGI (reference sequence). The CDR3 is made up of 14 amino acids. V was cut by 0 bases and J by 4 bases, with 7 bases left in between.

This sequence joins TRBV12-5 and TRBJ2-2, with TRBD2 matching 9 bases. This CDR3 contains 15 residues. V trimming: 1 base; J trimming: 4 bases; junction bases outside the gene matches: 1. CDR1 and CDR2 from the germline V gene are LGHNT and FRNRAP. The CDR3 nucleotides are TGTGCTAGTGGTTTGGGACTAGCGGTCACCGGGGAGCTGTTTTTT. Translated: CASGLGLAVTGELFF. The full variable domain, completed using reference TRBV12-5 and TRBJ2-2, is DARVTQTPRHKVTEMGQEVTMRCQPILGHNTVFWYRQTMMQGLELLAYFRNRAPLDDSGMPKDRFSAEMPDATLATLKIQPSEPRDSAVYFCASGLGLAVTGELFFGEGSRLTVL.

This clone came up a few times. The chain employs TRBV5-6 and TRBJ1-1, with no clear D. From germline, CDR1 is SGHDT and CDR2 YYEEEE. This CDR3 has 13 amino acids. Trimming stripped 1 base from V and 1 base from J, with 5 bases between. CDR3 sequence reads: CASSLYWNTEAFF. In DNA form, the CDR3 reads TGTGCCAGCAGCTTGTACTGGAACACTGAAGCTTTCTTT.

The V gene is TRBV10-3, the J gene TRBJ2-7, with D maybe TRBD2 (6 bases). CDR1 and CDR2 (germline): ENHRY, SYGVKD. V lost 1 base, J lost 4 bases, and 11 bases lay in between. The CDR3 runs to 14 residues. In nucleotides, the CDR3 is TGTGCCATCAGTGAGTTCCGGGACTTTTACGAGCAGTACTTC. Translating it yields CAISEFRDFYEQYF.

V is TRBV4-1 and J is TRBJ2-3; 13 positions agree with TRBD2. J gave up 6 bases and V 0 bases, and 6 bases lay outside the gene matches. The CDR3 is 17 amino acids. Germline V gene lookup returns CDR1 MGHRA and CDR2 YSYEKL. For the CDR3, the DNA is TGCGCCAGCAGCCAAGATCCGACTAGCGGGAGGTCTGATACGCAGTATTTT. Protein sequence: CASSQDPTSGRSDTQYF.

V usage is TRBV11-3 and J usage is TRBJ2-7; a possible D gene is TRBD2 (6 bases). The CDR3 extends over 13 amino acids. The germline V gene encodes CDR1 SGHNT and CDR2 YENEEA. The V and J ends lost 4 bases and 6 bases respectively, with 13 bases between them. The CDR3 region is CASSSWRGSEQYF. CDR3 nucleotides: TGTGCCAGCAGCTCGTGGAGGGGTAGCGAGCAGTACTTC.

This chain links TRBV28 with TRBJ1-4; tentative D call: TRBD1 (5 bases). Germline V gene data show CDR1 as MDHEN and CDR2 as SYDVKM. This CDR3 is built from 12 residues. Trimming took 10 bases from V and 7 from J, leaving 13 bases between them. The CDR3 region has the DNA TGTGCCACCTACCGGGGGAGTGAAAAACTGTTTTTT. Protein sequence: CATYRGSEKLFF.

This clone was observed a single time. This chain connects TRBV7-8 to TRBJ1-4, with D unresolved. The CDR3 consists of 16 residues. V was cut by 5 bases and J by 8 bases, with 21 bases left in between. Germline V gene lookup returns CDR1 SGHVS and CDR2 FQNEAQ. This CDR3 is CASSILLGKTGEKLFF. As DNA, the CDR3 is TGTGCCAGCAGCATCCTCCTGGGCAAAACGGGAGAAAAACTGTTTTTT. Looking up the rest from reference TRBV7-8 and TRBJ1-4 gives the full variable domain: GAGVSQSPRYKVAKRGQDVALRCDPISGHVSLFWYQQALGQGPEFLTYFQNEAQLDKSGLPSDRFFAERPEGSVSTLKIQRTQQEDSAVYLCASSILLGKTGEKLFFGSGTQLSVL.

The rearrangement links TRBV5-6 to TRBJ2-3; TRBD2 might be the D (6 bases). The ends were cut back, 3 bases at V and 2 bases at J, with 10 bases in the middle. CDR3 length: 14 amino acids. CDR1 is SGHDT, CDR2 YYEEEE, per germline. The CDR3: CASSWGEITDTQYF. The CDR3 DNA reads TGTGCCAGCAGCTGGGGGGAGATCACAGATACGCAGTATTTT.

This chain links TRBV28 with TRBJ2-2; 8 nucleotides agree with TRBD2. The CDR3 is made up of 14 amino acids. V was pared by 10 bases and J by 7 bases, with 11 bases of the junction left unmatched. From germline, CDR1 is MDHEN and CDR2 SYDVKM. Here the CDR3 DNA reads TGTGCCATCCTACCGGGAGGGCGGATCGGGGAGCTGTTTTTT. It translates to CAILPGGRIGELFF.

V and J are TRBV20-1 and TRBJ2-5; D gene ambiguous. The CDR3 is made up of 11 amino acids. Germline assignment: CDR1 DFQATT and CDR2 SNEGSKA (reference sequence). Trimming left V 4 bases short and J 3 bases short, with 6 bases between. The CDR3 sequence: CSAIPEETQYF. The CDR3 DNA reads TGCAGTGCTATTCCAGAAGAGACCCAGTACTTC.

This chain links TRBV13 with TRBJ2-1, with 7 bases matching TRBD2. CDR3 length equals 15 residues. Germline V gene data show CDR1 as PRHDT and CDR2 as FYEKMQ (reference sequence). With 5 bases clipped from V and 2 bases from J, the junction kept 6 bases outside the gene matches. The CDR3 here is CASSNIAGPYNEQFF. The CDR3 DNA reads TGTGCCAGCAGCAACATAGCGGGCCCCTACAATGAGCAGTTCTTC.

In DNA, the CDR3 is TGTGCCACCAGCAGAGATGTAGAGGGCCACGAGCAGTACTTC. Translation: CATSRDVEGHEQYF. V is TRBV15 and J is TRBJ2-7, with a possible D match to TRBD2 (5 bases). The CDR3 length is 14 residues. Trimming removed 0 bases at V and 5 bases at J, with 11 bases between. CDR1 LNHNV and CDR2 YYDKDF come from the germline V gene (reference sequence).

This rearrangement joins TRBV7-8 to TRBJ2-5; 7 bases agree with TRBD2. J gave up 2 bases and V 5 bases, and 11 bases lay outside the gene matches. The germline V gene encodes CDR1 SGHVS and CDR2 FQNEAQ. The CDR3 has 16 amino acids. CDR3 residues: CASSTSPGGEQETQYF. In DNA form, the CDR3 reads TGTGCCAGCAGCACATCCCCGGGAGGAGAACAAGAGACCCAGTACTTC.

The gene calls are TRBV18 and TRBJ2-7; 9 bases agree with TRBD1. Losses at the gene ends were 7 bases for V and 6 bases for J; bases not matched to a gene: 7. Looked up from germline, CDR1 is KGHSH and CDR2 is LQKENI. The CDR3 sequence is 13 residues long. The CDR3 region is CASCRDRVGEQYF. The CDR3 DNA reads TGTGCCAGCTGCCGGGACAGGGTTGGCGAGCAGTACTTC. Full variable domain (missing parts from reference TRBV18 and TRBJ2-7): NAGVMQNPRHLVRRRGQEARLRCSPMKGHSHVYWYRQLPEEGLKFMVYLQKENIIDESGMPKERFSAEFPKEGPSILRIQQVVRGDSAAYFCASCRDRVGEQYFGPGTRLTVT.

The V and J genes are TRBV30 and TRBJ1-5; D may be TRBD1 (6 bases). The CDR3 consists of 16 residues. V lost 0 bases and J lost 2, with 14 bases in between. Germline V gene sequence: CDR1 GTSNPN, CDR2 SVGIG (reference sequence). CDR3 in DNA: TGTGCCTGGAGTGTACCAGGGGCAGTAGGCAATCAGCCCCAGCATTTT. Translated, it gives CAWSVPGAVGNQPQHF.

Turning to this clone: Its ends do not fully match the called genes, so a read error is possible. This rearrangement joins TRBV27 to TRBJ2-7; 13 bases align to TRBD2. CDR3 length equals 13 residues. Germline V gene sequence: CDR1 MNHEY, CDR2 SMNVEV (reference sequence). CDR3 bases: TGTGCCAGCAGTTTCGGGACTAGCGGGGCCTGGGTATTC. Translated: CASSFGTSGAWVF.

The V and J genes are TRBV5-1 and TRBJ2-1; TRBD2 might be the D (6 bases). V was pared by 4 bases and J by 0 bases, with 14 bases between. Germline values: CDR1 SGHRS, CDR2 YFSETQ. CDR3 length equals 16 residues. In nucleotides, the CDR3 is TGCGCCAGCAGCCCCGGACTACGGAGCTCCTACAATGAGCAGTTCTTC. Translated: CASSPGLRSSYNEQFF.

The gene calls are TRBV6-6 and TRBJ2-1; weak D call: TRBD2 (6 bases). V was shortened by 3 bases and J by 13 bases, with 16 bases between the two germline ends. The length of the CDR3 is 13 residues. Germline V CDR1 and CDR2: MNHNY, SVGAGI (reference sequence). The CDR3 protein is CASSYTRGTLQFF. CDR3 in DNA: TGTGCCAGCAGTTATACACGTGGGACTCTACAGTTCTTC.

The chain is built from TRBV7-9 and TRBJ2-1; the D gene is possibly TRBD1 (5 bases). V was cut by 5 bases and J by 8 bases, with 19 bases left in between. The CDR3 has 15 residues. Looked up from germline, CDR1 is SEHNR and CDR2 is FQNEAQ (reference sequence). This CDR3 is CASSPKGGQGDEQFF. The CDR3 DNA sequence: TGTGCCAGCAGCCCGAAGGGTGGGCAGGGCGATGAGCAGTTCTTC.

The chain uses TRBV7-9 and TRBJ2-1, with 7 bases matching TRBD2. This CDR3 contains 13 residues. The J segment lost 7 bases and the V segment lost 1 base, leaving 1 base of the junction unmatched. Germline CDR1 is SEHNR and CDR2 is FQNEAQ (reference sequence). CDR3 coding DNA: TGTGCCAGCAGCTTAGGACTAGCAAATGAGCAGTTCTTC. This codes for CASSLGLANEQFF.

This chain uses TRBV27 with TRBJ2-1; D gene uncertain. Looked up from germline, CDR1 is MNHEY and CDR2 is SMNVEV (reference sequence). V lost 5 bases, J lost 0 bases, and 8 bases lay in between. This CDR3 spans 14 amino acids. CDR3 in amino acids: CASSPWSSYNEQFF. CDR3 DNA: TGTGCCAGCAGTCCCTGGAGCTCCTACAATGAGCAGTTCTTC.